Sequencing of this T cell receptor (beta chain) was carried out in a study of T-cell reconstitution after alpha-beta-depleted transplantation in children. The length of the CDR3 is 12 residues. From germline, CDR1 is MNHNY and CDR2 SVGAGI (reference sequence). V shed 5 bases and J shed 3 bases, with 8 bases lying between them. This sample's TCRbeta library carried unique molecular identifier barcodes. TCRdb redid the calling of the PCR reads with MiXCR, one entry per CDR3 protein. The sample has a few hundred thousand distinct CDR3 sequences; roughly a tenth are singletons. This clonotype was observed many times.

The clonotype comes from a human donor who donated a stem cell graft to a child with acute lymphoblastic leukemia. The source material was PBMCs from the stem cell graft donor, sampled from the stem cell graft. The chain uses TRBV6-6 and TRBJ2-7; no firm D call. The DNA of the CDR3 is TGTGCCAGCAGTCCCGTGAACTACGAGCAGTACTTC. As protein: CASSPVNYEQYF.